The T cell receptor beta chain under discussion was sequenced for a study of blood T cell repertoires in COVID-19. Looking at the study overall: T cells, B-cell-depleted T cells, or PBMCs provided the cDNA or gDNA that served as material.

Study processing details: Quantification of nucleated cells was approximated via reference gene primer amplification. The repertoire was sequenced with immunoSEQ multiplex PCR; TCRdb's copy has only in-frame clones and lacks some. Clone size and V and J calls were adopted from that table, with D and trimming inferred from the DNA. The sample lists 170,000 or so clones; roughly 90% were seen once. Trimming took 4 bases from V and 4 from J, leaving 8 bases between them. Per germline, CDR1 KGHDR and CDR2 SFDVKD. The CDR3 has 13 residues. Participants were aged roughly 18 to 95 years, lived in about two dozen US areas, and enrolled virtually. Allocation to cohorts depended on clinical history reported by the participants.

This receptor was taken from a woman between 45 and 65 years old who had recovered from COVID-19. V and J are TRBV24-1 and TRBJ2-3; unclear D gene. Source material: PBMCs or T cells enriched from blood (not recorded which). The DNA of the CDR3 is TGTGCCACCAGTGACCCGGTCCCAGATACGCAGTATTTT. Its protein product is CATSDPVPDTQYF.